The 11 T cell receptor beta chains given below trace back to one sample, sequenced in a study of T cells in Graves' hyperthyroidism and ophthalmopathy (dated by TCRdb to about 2019). To prepare the library, multiplex PCR was applied. Sequencer: Illumina HiSeq 2000. Amplification of TCR beta CDR3 regions was carried out from RNA transcripts. For the first round of RT-PCR on the TCR CDR3, the HTBI primer set was used together with the Qiagen OneStep RT-PCR kit. Using fastp at Q25 and MiXCR, TCRdb reprocessed the public reads and kept productive beta chains. Each entry is one CDR3 protein sequence, shown with its most common DNA and genes. For this sample the table gives about 300,000 distinct CDR3 sequences, of which roughly 18% were detected only once. Together, the top ten hold less than 40% of the sample. The specimen was blood. The receptors come from a man in his fifties with Graves' ophthalmopathy.

Ten or more counts support this clonotype. The CDR3 reads CASSAGRQGDFDEQYF. The CDR3 DNA sequence: TGTGCCAGCAGCGCCGGGAGACAGGGTGACTTCGACGAGCAGTACTTC. V is TRBV6-2 or TRBV6-3 and J is TRBJ2-7, with D perhaps matching TRBD1 (7 bases). V was trimmed by 6 bases and J by 5 bases, leaving 23 bases between them. Germline V gives CDR1 MNHEY, CDR2 SVGEGT. This CDR3 region has 16 residues.

The V gene is TRBV7-8, the J gene TRBJ2-3; 9 bases are a match to TRBD2. The CDR3 totals 16 residues. With V trimmed by 5 bases and J by 0 bases, 6 bases remained unmatched. CDR1 is SGHVS and CDR2 is FQNEAQ in the germline V gene. The CDR3 spells CASSPRTSASTDTQYF. The CDR3 DNA follows: TGTGCCAGCAGCCCCCGGACTAGCGCTAGCACAGATACGCAGTATTTT.

In this sample, this clonotype turned up many times. V and J are TRBV7-8 and TRBJ2-7, with D possibly TRBD2 on 6 matching bases. Germline CDR1 reads SGHVS; CDR2 reads FQNEAQ. The CDR3 has 12 residues. Deletions cut 4 bases from V and 6 bases from J, with 10 bases between. The CDR3 spells CASSSGDREQYF. CDR3 in DNA: TGTGCCAGCAGCTCGGGGGACCGCGAGCAGTACTTC.

The CDR3 reads CASSLGLAYGNEQFF. The CDR3 bases are TGTGCCAGCAGCTTAGGACTAGCTTACGGTAATGAGCAGTTCTTC. The J gene is TRBJ2-1, the V gene TRBV7-9; TRBD2 agrees at 7 bases. CDR1 is SEHNR, CDR2 FQNEAQ, per germline (reference sequence). V trimming: 1 base; J trimming: 7 bases; junction bases outside the gene matches: 7. The CDR3 covers 15 residues.

This clonotype was picked up a small number of times. J is TRBJ1-5 and V is TRBV6-2 or TRBV6-3; possibly TRBD1 for D (6 bases). Germline V gives CDR1 MNHEY, CDR2 SVGEGT. This CDR3 spans 17 amino acids. Trimming took 3 bases from V and 2 from J, leaving 17 bases between them. The chain's CDR3 is CASSYSGQGMGNQPQHF. The CDR3, as DNA: TGTGCCAGCAGTTATTCGGGGCAGGGGATGGGCAATCAGCCCCAGCATTTT.

This clonotype came up many times. The chain links TRBV20-1 to TRBJ2-1; unclear D gene. There are 12 residues in the CDR3. The germline gives CDR1 DFQATT, CDR2 SNEGSKA (reference sequence). The V end lost 3 bases, the J end lost 7 bases, and 10 bases lay between the germline ends. The CDR3 bases are TGCAGTGCTAGGTTTACTTCTAATGAGCAGTTCTTC. As protein: CSARFTSNEQFF.

At least ten counts were recorded for this clonotype. This chain uses TRBV11-2 with TRBJ1-1, with D maybe TRBD1 (5 bases). The CDR3 extends over 12 amino acids. Germline assignment: CDR1 SGHAT and CDR2 FQNNGV. Between the trimmed V and J ends, which lost 5 bases and 7 bases, there was a span of 11 bases. CDR3 sequence (DNA): TGTGCCAGCAGCCAAGGCGGGGGTGAAGCTTTCTTT. Its protein is CASSQGGGEAFF.

There are many counts of this clonotype. The rearrangement uses TRBV2 and TRBJ1-2, with D hard to call. V was pared by 1 base and J by 2 bases, with 11 bases between. The CDR3 has 15 residues. Germline V gives CDR1 SNHLY, CDR2 FYNNEI. CDR3 DNA sequence: TGTGCCAGCAGTGAAGTTGGTCCGGGGAACTATGGCTACACCTTC. This translates into CASSEVGPGNYGYTF.

This clonotype turned up a few times. The chain carries TRBV20-1 and TRBJ1-4; the D is unclear. The CDR3 length is 12 residues. Trimming removed 5 bases from V and 6 bases from J, with 10 bases in between. CDR1 is DFQATT and CDR2 is SNEGSKA in the germline V gene (reference sequence). Here the CDR3 reads CSAPKGYEKLFF. CDR3 in DNA: TGCAGTGCTCCGAAGGGTTATGAAAAACTGTTTTTT.

The CDR3 DNA is TGTGCCAGCAGTTTCTTGGACAGGGGCTACGAGCAGTACTTC. Residues: CASSFLDRGYEQYF. The chain joins TRBV28 to TRBJ2-7; 9 bases fit TRBD1. V lost 3 bases and J lost 3; bases outside the gene matches: 3. CDR1 MDHEN and CDR2 SYDVKM come from the germline V gene. CDR3 length: 14 amino acids. The full variable domain, rest sourced from reference TRBV28 and TRBJ2-7, is DVKVTQSSRYLVKRTGEKVFLECVQDMDHENMFWYRQDPGLGLRLIYFSYDVKMKEKGDIPEGYSVSREKKERFSLILESASTNQTSMYLCASSFLDRGYEQYFGPGTRLTVT.

The table lists this clonotype with many counts. CDR3 in amino acids: CASSLEASGSTDTQYF. The CDR3 DNA sequence: TGTGCCAGCAGCTTGGAGGCTAGCGGGAGCACAGATACGCAGTATTTT. V gene TRBV5-4 combines with J gene TRBJ2-3, with 8 positions matching TRBD2. The junction had 3 bases not matched to a gene; V was cut back by 0 bases and J by 0 bases. The CDR3 is 16 residues long. Germline CDR1 SGHNT, CDR2 YYREEE (reference sequence).